The clone carrying this T cell receptor beta chain was seen a few times. Germline lookup yields CDR1 SQVTM and CDR2 ANQGSEA. The CDR3 sequence is 10 residues long. As to time point: patch test 3, about 24 weeks after DPC sensitization. As to treatment: therapeutic diphenylcyclopropenone sensitization with weekly scalp DPC. Each donor was an alopecia patient between 18 and 70 years of age who qualified for DPC. Sequencing started from total RNA isolated from unfractionated whole blood. Unique molecular identifiers were attached to individual cDNA molecules within the library. TCRdb re-derived calls from the RACE reads in MiXCR, one entry per CDR3 protein. The table lists about 90,000 distinct CDR3 sequences, under 13% of them singletons, with 0.85% to 1.2% in the top ten. This sample is part of a study of human T cells and chemical hapten exposure. Study information: TCR yields differed between samples (mainly from small differences in pooled library volume).

This sequence was found in a woman younger than 45 with alopecia areata. Some clones in this sample may be carry-over from other donors' samples. The rearrangement uses TRBV29-1 and TRBJ1-2; the match to TRBD1 covers 7 bases. Source: whole blood, taken in connection with sensitization to the hapten diphenylcyclopropenone (DPC). The CDR3 sequence: CTPRGNGYTF. The CDR3 nucleotides read TGCACCCCCAGGGGGAATGGCTACACCTTC.